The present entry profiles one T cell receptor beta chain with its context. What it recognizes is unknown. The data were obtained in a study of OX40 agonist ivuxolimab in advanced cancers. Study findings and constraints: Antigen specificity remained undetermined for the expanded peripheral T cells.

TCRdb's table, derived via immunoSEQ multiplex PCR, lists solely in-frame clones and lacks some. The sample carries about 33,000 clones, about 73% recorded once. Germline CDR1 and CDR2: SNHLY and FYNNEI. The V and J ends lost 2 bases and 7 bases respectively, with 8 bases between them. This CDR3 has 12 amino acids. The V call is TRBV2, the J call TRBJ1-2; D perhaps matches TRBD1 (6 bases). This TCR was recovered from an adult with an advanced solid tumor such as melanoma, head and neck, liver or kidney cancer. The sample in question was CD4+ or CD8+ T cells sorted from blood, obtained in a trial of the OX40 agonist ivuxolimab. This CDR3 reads CASSERRGGYTF. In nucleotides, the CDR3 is TGTGCCAGCAGTGAACGCAGGGGTGGCTACACCTTC.